Presented here are 16 T cell receptor beta chains from one specimen sequenced in a study of control samples from healthy donors and cancer patients. Generated by immunoSEQ multiplex PCR, the TCRdb table keeps only in-frame clones and is missing some. This sample yields roughly 370,000 clones, of which about 93% are seen a single time; more than 6% belongs to the top ten. Sample: PBMCs. These receptors were collected from a man aged 40-50 years with head and neck cancer.

The chain employs TRBV5-6 and TRBJ1-1; D gene ambiguous. The germline V gene encodes CDR1 SGHDT and CDR2 YYEEEE. Trimming pared 2 bases from V and 0 bases from J, leaving 8 bases between. This CDR3 is built from 14 residues. CDR3 bases: TGTGCCAGCAGCTTCAAGTATCTGAACACTGAAGCTTTCTTT. The encoded protein is CASSFKYLNTEAFF.

CDR3 protein: CASTREQVDTQYF. DNA for the CDR3: TGTGCCAGCACTCGGGAGCAGGTAGATACGCAGTATTTT. This sequence joins TRBV2 and TRBJ2-3; D may be TRBD2 (6 bases). V was shortened by 7 bases and J by 5 bases, with 13 bases between the two germline ends. Germline CDR1 SNHLY, CDR2 FYNNEI. The CDR3 covers 13 residues.

The V and J genes are TRBV10-1 and TRBJ2-3; maybe TRBD2 (6 bases). The V end was cut by 4 bases, the J end by 1 base, with 12 bases between. From germline, CDR1 is WNHNN and CDR2 SYGVQD (reference sequence). The CDR3 consists of 15 residues. The chain's CDR3 is CASSARGTRTDTQYF. CDR3 DNA sequence: TGCGCCAGCAGTGCCCGGGGGACCCGCACAGATACGCAGTATTTT.

V usage is TRBV18 and J usage is TRBJ2-1; no firm D call. This CDR3 spans 15 amino acids. Deletions cut 3 bases from V and 0 bases from J, with 9 bases between. Germline V CDR1 and CDR2: KGHSH, LQKENI. The CDR3 reads CASSPEVSSYNEQFF. The CDR3 coding sequence is TGTGCCAGCTCACCTGAAGTCAGCTCCTACAATGAGCAGTTCTTC.

The rearrangement joins TRBV5-1 to TRBJ2-3; D call uncertain. The CDR3 is 14 residues long. Trimming took off 3 bases at V and 0 bases at J, with 8 bases between the two ends. Germline CDR1 SGHRS, CDR2 YFSETQ. CDR3 sequence: CASSSVDSTDTQYF. The CDR3 nucleotides are TGCGCCAGCAGCTCTGTGGATAGCACAGATACGCAGTATTTT.

V gene TRBV11-2 combines with J gene TRBJ2-7; possibly TRBD2 for D (6 bases). The CDR3 loop spans 14 amino acids. Germline CDR1 is SGHAT and CDR2 is FQNNGV. V lost 5 bases and J lost 6, with 17 bases in between. CDR3 region: CASSREQAFGEQYF. CDR3 in DNA: TGTGCCAGCAGCCGGGAGCAGGCATTCGGCGAGCAGTACTTC.

This clone was seen a few times. The rearrangement joins TRBV19 to TRBJ1-2, with D maybe TRBD1 (6 bases). CDR1 is LNHDA, CDR2 SQIVND, per germline (reference sequence). V lost 6 bases, J lost 4 bases, and 15 bases lay in between. This CDR3 contains 14 residues. This CDR3 is CASSPRGPFYGYTF. CDR3 DNA: TGTGCCAGTAGCCCCAGGGGCCCATTCTATGGCTACACCTTC.

The rearrangement joins TRBV7-6 to TRBJ1-5, with unresolved D. Trimming removed 3 bases at V and 1 base at J, with 7 bases between. The CDR3 has 14 residues. The germline V gene has CDR1 SGHVS and CDR2 FNYEAQ. The CDR3 DNA sequence: TGTGCCAGCAGCTTCGATGGAAGCAATCAGCCCCAGCATTTT. The encoded protein is CASSFDGSNQPQHF. Filled out from reference TRBV7-6 and TRBJ1-5, the complete variable domain reads GAGVSQSPRYKVTKRGQDVALRCDPISGHVSLYWYRQALGQGPEFLTYFNYEAQQDKSGLPNDRFSAERPEGSISTLTIQRTEQRDSAMYRCASSFDGSNQPQHFGDGTRLSIL.

V usage is TRBV6-5 and J usage is TRBJ2-7, with 10 nucleotides matching TRBD1. J lost 1 base, V lost 6 bases, and 6 bases had no gene match. There are 15 residues in the CDR3. Per the germline V gene, CDR1 is MNHEY and CDR2 is SVGAGI. CDR3 DNA: TGTGCCAGCAGGAGAGACAGGGGGCCGTCCTACGAGCAGTACTTC. Amino acids: CASRRDRGPSYEQYF.

This sequence joins TRBV2 and TRBJ2-3, with 8 bases fitting TRBD2. CDR1 is SNHLY, CDR2 FYNNEI, per germline. CDR3 length: 15 amino acids. Unmatched junction bases numbered 4, after V lost 1 base and J lost 4 bases. In DNA form, the CDR3 reads TGTGCCAGCAGTGAAGATGCGGGAGGTGCAGATACGCAGTATTTT. Its translation: CASSEDAGGADTQYF.

The V and J genes are TRBV7-3 and TRBJ2-5; D is uncertain. With 0 bases removed from V and 5 bases from J, the gap between germline ends came to 7 bases. This CDR3 comprises 13 residues. Germline CDR1 reads SGHTA; CDR2 reads FQGTGA. DNA of the CDR3: TGTGCCAGCAGCTTAACTAGGCGGGAGACCCAGTACTTC. Its translation is CASSLTRRETQYF.

This clone has just a few counts. The rearrangement joins TRBV19 to TRBJ2-6, with 9 bases aligning to TRBD1. The CDR3 loop spans 18 amino acids. V gave up 7 bases and J gave up 0 bases; unmatched junction bases: 10. Germline V gene lookup returns CDR1 LNHDA and CDR2 SQIVND (reference sequence). CDR3 residues: CASKSRTGVLSGANVLTF. CDR3 nucleotide sequence: TGTGCCAGTAAATCTAGGACAGGGGTCCTCTCTGGGGCCAACGTCCTGACTTTC.

The chain has TRBV6-5 and TRBJ1-2, with TRBD1 as a possible D gene (5 bases). From germline, CDR1 is MNHEY and CDR2 SVGAGI. With 2 bases removed from V and 4 bases from J, the gap between germline ends came to 17 bases. This CDR3 is 16 amino acids long. The CDR3 region is CASSYSGFQGIYGYTF. In DNA form, the CDR3 reads TGTGCCAGCAGTTACAGCGGCTTCCAGGGAATCTATGGCTACACCTTC.

The V gene is TRBV24-1, the J gene TRBJ1-4, with 7 bases that match TRBD1. The V gene's germline CDR1 is KGHDR and CDR2 SFDVKD. The CDR3 runs 14 residues. Germline trimming cut 4 bases from V and 11 bases from J; bases unmatched to any gene: 9. The chain's CDR3 is CATSERDREEKLFF. The CDR3 region has the DNA TGTGCCACCAGTGAGAGGGACAGAGAAGAGAAACTGTTTTTT.

The chain links TRBV6-5 to TRBJ1-2; 7 bases agree with TRBD1. Losses at the gene ends were 3 bases for V and 0 bases for J; bases not matched to a gene: 4. Germline assignment: CDR1 MNHEY and CDR2 SVGAGI. The CDR3 spans 15 residues. The CDR3 DNA reads TGTGCCAGCAGTTATGAGACAGGGTCTAACTATGGCTACACCTTC. Translated: CASSYETGSNYGYTF.

The chain is built from TRBV4-1 and TRBJ2-1; 8 bases map to TRBD1. The germline CDR1 and CDR2 sequences are MGHRA and YSYEKL. This CDR3 has 15 amino acids. V lost 0 bases to trimming and J lost 7 bases; unmatched junction nucleotides: 5. CDR3 sequence reads: CASSQDLRTGNEQFF. CDR3 in DNA: TGCGCCAGCAGCCAAGATCTCCGGACAGGGAATGAGCAGTTCTTC.